These 31 T cell receptor beta chains share one sample of origin, sequenced in a study of T cell responses to AZD1222 COVID-19 vaccine. Measured with immunoSEQ multiplex PCR; TCRdb has only the in-frame clones, and not every one. The data contain about 150,000 clones, about 86% of them singletons. Here the sequenced sample was peripheral blood, taken on day 0 of MenACWY control vaccination. Every receptor here comes from an adult in good health.

The V call is TRBV5-1, the J call TRBJ1-1, with D possibly being TRBD1 (6 bases). The length of the CDR3 is 16 residues. V was shortened by 0 bases and J by 1 base, with 13 bases between the two germline ends. Germline CDR1 is SGHRS and CDR2 is YFSETQ. The CDR3 sequence is CASSLEGTGANTEAFF. The CDR3 DNA follows: TGCGCCAGCAGCTTGGAGGGTACGGGGGCGAACACTGAAGCTTTCTTT.

The table lists this clone with a count of one. The J gene is TRBJ1-2, the V gene TRBV5-4, with TRBD1 matching 7 bases. There are 15 residues in the CDR3. CDR1 and CDR2 from the germline V gene are SGHNT and YYREEE (reference sequence). With V trimmed by 1 base and J by 6 bases, 9 bases remained unmatched. CDR3 sequence reads: CASSLFAGGRNGYTF. CDR3 nucleotide sequence: TGTGCCAGCAGCTTGTTCGCAGGGGGAAGGAATGGCTACACCTTC.

This chain joins TRBV19 and TRBJ2-7; 9 bases are a match to TRBD2. CDR3 length equals 15 residues. Germline V gene data show CDR1 as LNHDA and CDR2 as SQIVND (reference sequence). V lost 2 bases and J lost 7; bases outside the gene matches: 9. The CDR3: CASSIRFAGGNEQYF. The CDR3 DNA reads as TGTGCCAGTAGTATACGGTTTGCGGGAGGGAATGAGCAGTACTTC.

The chain has TRBV4-1 and TRBJ1-2; possibly TRBD1 for D (6 bases). CDR3 length equals 17 residues. Germline V gene sequence: CDR1 MGHRA, CDR2 YSYEKL. Trimming took off 1 base at V and 7 bases at J, with 22 bases between the two ends. This chain's CDR3 is CASSQGPGWQGSIGYTF. In DNA form, the CDR3 reads TGCGCCAGCAGCCAAGGCCCCGGATGGCAGGGGTCGATTGGCTACACCTTC.

The CDR3 is CASSIVRLVDEQFF. The CDR3 DNA reads TGTGCCAGTAGTATAGTGAGACTCGTCGATGAGCAGTTCTTC. The rearrangement joins TRBV19 to TRBJ2-1; the D is unclear. The CDR3 contains 14 residues. CDR1 LNHDA and CDR2 SQIVND come from the germline V gene (reference sequence). Trimming pared 1 base from V and 8 bases from J, leaving 12 bases between.

The V and J genes are TRBV19 and TRBJ2-2; 10 bases fit TRBD2. Losses at the gene ends were 6 bases for V and 3 bases for J; bases not matched to a gene: 7. The CDR3 has 16 residues. Germline CDR1 is LNHDA and CDR2 is SQIVND (reference sequence). The chain's CDR3 is CASRASGGGHTGELFF. The DNA for the CDR3 is TGTGCCAGTAGGGCTAGCGGGGGAGGTCACACCGGGGAGCTGTTTTTT.

The V call is TRBV23-1, the J call TRBJ2-5, with D unclear. TRBV23-1 is an open reading frame whose function is uncertain. The V end was cut by 0 bases, the J end by 5 bases, with 10 bases between. The CDR3 covers 14 residues. CDR3 sequence reads: CASSQSVSVETQYF. CDR3 in DNA: TGCGCCAGCAGTCAATCGGTGTCCGTTGAGACCCAGTACTTC.

The chain is built from TRBV7-9 and TRBJ1-4; D is undetermined. This CDR3 has 15 amino acids. Trimming cost V 3 bases and J 0 bases, with 8 bases left between them. Germline values: CDR1 SEHNR, CDR2 FQNEAQ (reference sequence). CDR3 DNA sequence: TGTGCCAGCAGCTTGTTCGCTGCAACTAATGAAAAACTGTTTTTT. Protein sequence: CASSLFAATNEKLFF.

V usage is TRBV11-2 and J usage is TRBJ1-2; D gene uncertain. The V and J ends lost 4 bases and 8 bases respectively, with 14 bases between them. The CDR3 contains 13 residues. CDR1 and CDR2 from the germline V gene are SGHAT and FQNNGV. This chain's CDR3 is CASSSLQGLGYTF. CDR3 nucleotide sequence: TGTGCCAGCAGCTCCCTCCAAGGGCTCGGCTACACCTTC.

The CDR3 region has the DNA TGTGCCAGCAGTTTACACCCAGGGGGAGGCGAGCAGTACGTC. It translates to CASSLHPGGGEQYV. The rearrangement joins TRBV28 to TRBJ2-7; perhaps TRBD1 as D (7 bases). CDR1 and CDR2 (germline): MDHEN, SYDVKM. The CDR3 spans 14 residues. Trimming cost V 2 bases and J 6 bases, with 14 bases left between them.

The chain joins TRBV2 to TRBJ1-4; D gene uncertain. Deletions cut 6 bases from V and 4 bases from J, with 9 bases between. The CDR3 runs to 13 residues. Germline-derived CDR1 and CDR2 are SNHLY and FYNNEI. The CDR3 region is CASRRSLNEKLFF. The CDR3 region has the DNA TGTGCCAGCAGACGATCTCTTAATGAAAAACTGTTTTTT. The whole variable domain, filled in from reference TRBV2 and TRBJ1-4, reads EPEVTQTPSHQVTQMGQEVILRCVPISNHLYFYWYRQILGQKVEFLVSFYNNEISEKSEIFDDQFSVERPDGSNFTLKIRSTKLEDSAMYFCASRRSLNEKLFFGSGTQLSVL.

This rearrangement joins TRBV7-9 to TRBJ2-7; 8 bases are a match to TRBD1. The CDR3 totals 14 residues. The germline V gene encodes CDR1 SEHNR and CDR2 FQNEAQ (reference sequence). The V and J ends lost 4 bases and 4 bases, in that order; junction bases with no gene match: 6. CDR3 sequence (DNA): TGTGCCAGCAGCTCGGGGACAGGAGGTTACGAGCAGTACGTC. It specifies CASSSGTGGYEQYV.

J is TRBJ2-3 and V is TRBV3-1 (or the pseudogene TRBV3-2); D possibly uses TRBD1 or TRBD2 (6 bases each). This CDR3 is 15 amino acids long. V lost 3 bases, J lost 10 bases, and 20 bases lay in between. Germline V CDR1 and CDR2: LGHDT, YNNKEL (reference sequence). This chain's CDR3 is CASSQGGDRYGSQYF. In nucleotides, the CDR3 is TGTGCCAGCAGCCAGGGGGGCGATAGATACGGGTCGCAGTATTTT.

The CDR3: CASSPRGGKGLEAFF. CDR3 sequence (DNA): TGTGCCAGCAGTCCACGCGGGGGAAAGGGCCTTGAAGCTTTCTTT. The chain uses TRBV6-5 and TRBJ1-1; D might be TRBD1 (5 bases). V gave up 5 bases and J gave up 7 bases, with 20 bases separating them. This CDR3 region has 15 residues. CDR1 is MNHEY, CDR2 SVGAGI, per germline.

The V gene is TRBV27, the J gene TRBJ1-5; maybe TRBD1 (6 bases). Germline V gives CDR1 MNHEY, CDR2 SMNVEV (reference sequence). The CDR3 has 16 amino acids. V gave up 0 bases and J gave up 0 bases, with 9 bases separating them. The CDR3 DNA is TGTGCCAGCAGTTTATCGAGGACAGTTAGCAATCAGCCCCAGCATTTT. Translation gives CASSLSRTVSNQPQHF.

V is TRBV3-1 (or the pseudogene TRBV3-2) and J is TRBJ1-2, with no clear D. CDR1 LGHDT and CDR2 YNNKEL come from the germline V gene (reference sequence). CDR3 length equals 18 residues. The ends were cut back, 1 base at V and 5 bases at J, with 23 bases in the middle. The CDR3 loop reads CASSQGARKDHKRYGYTF. CDR3 bases: TGTGCCAGCAGCCAAGGGGCCCGAAAGGACCACAAGAGGTATGGCTACACCTTC.

The chain combines TRBV27 with TRBJ2-7, with 7 bases identical to TRBD2. Germline-derived CDR1 and CDR2 are MNHEY and SMNVEV (reference sequence). V was pared by 5 bases and J by 6 bases, with 13 bases of the junction left unmatched. The CDR3 length is 15 residues. The DNA for the CDR3 is TGTGCCAGCAGTACTCGGGGGGAGGGCCTCTCCGAGCAGTACTTC. It codes for CASSTRGEGLSEQYF.

The CDR3 DNA reads TGTGCCAGCAGCTTGGGGACAGCCCAAGAGACCCAGTACTTC. Its protein is CASSLGTAQETQYF. The chain combines TRBV5-4 with TRBJ2-5, with D maybe TRBD1 (6 bases). Trimming took 0 bases from V and 1 from J, leaving 7 bases between them. CDR1 SGHNT and CDR2 YYREEE come from the germline V gene (reference sequence). The CDR3 has 14 amino acids.

The CDR3 loop reads CASSLAGNYNEQFF. The DNA for the CDR3 is TGTGCCAGCAGCTTAGCGGGAAATTACAATGAGCAGTTCTTC. The chain joins TRBV11-2 to TRBJ2-1, with D tentatively TRBD2 (5 bases). V was pared by 1 base and J by 4 bases, with 8 bases between. The CDR3 runs to 14 residues. Germline lookup yields CDR1 SGHAT and CDR2 FQNNGV.

The rearrangement joins TRBV4-1 to TRBJ1-2; unclear D gene. The CDR3 length is 13 residues. Germline CDR1 reads MGHRA; CDR2 reads YSYEKL. V lost 0 bases, J lost 8 bases, and 10 bases lay in between. CDR3 in amino acids: CASSQEGSVGYTF. The CDR3 coding sequence is TGCGCCAGCAGCCAAGAAGGCTCCGTAGGCTACACCTTC.

V is TRBV7-9 and J is TRBJ2-7, with 8 bases aligning to TRBD2. The germline CDR1 and CDR2 sequences are SEHNR and FQNEAQ (reference sequence). The CDR3 sequence is 12 residues long. DNA of the CDR3: TGTGCGAGCGGGGGCAGGGGAAGCGAGCAGTACTTC. Its protein is CASGGRGSEQYF.

The chain has TRBV12-3 or TRBV12-4 and TRBJ2-1; D may be TRBD2 (5 bases). The CDR3 is made up of 12 amino acids. Trimming pared 3 bases from V and 10 bases from J, leaving 10 bases between. The CDR3 nucleotides are TGTGCCAGCAGTTTTGTAGCGAGAGAGCAGTTCTTC. Its translation is CASSFVAREQFF.

The chain links TRBV15 to TRBJ2-7, with 13 bases that match TRBD2. From germline, CDR1 is LNHNV and CDR2 YYDKDF (reference sequence). The CDR3 spans 16 residues. V trimming: 3 bases; J trimming: 2 bases; junction bases outside the gene matches: 4. This CDR3 reads CATSRGLAGNTYEQYV. CDR3 nucleotides: TGTGCCACCAGCAGGGGACTAGCGGGGAATACCTACGAGCAGTACGTC.

The rearrangement uses TRBV7-6 and TRBJ2-1; 8 nucleotides align to TRBD2. V lost 4 bases to trimming and J lost 7 bases; unmatched junction nucleotides: 6. CDR3 length equals 14 residues. In germline, CDR1 is SGHVS, CDR2 FNYEAQ. In DNA, the CDR3 is TGTGCCAGCAGCTCCCCAGGCGGGAGGAATGAGCAGTTCTTC. Protein product: CASSSPGGRNEQFF.

The chain links TRBV11-2 to TRBJ2-6; D ambiguous. The V gene's germline CDR1 is SGHAT and CDR2 FQNNGV. The CDR3 totals 14 residues. Trimming stripped 3 bases from V and 4 bases from J, with 7 bases between. CDR3 loop: CASSFVSGANVLTF. The CDR3 DNA sequence: TGTGCCAGCAGCTTCGTGAGCGGGGCCAACGTCCTGACTTTC.

This clone has only one observation. The chain carries TRBV6-4 and TRBJ1-4, with 7 bases that match TRBD1. Unmatched junction bases numbered 14, after V lost 10 bases and J lost 6 bases. From germline, CDR1 is MRHNA and CDR2 SNTAGT. This CDR3 spans 15 amino acids. The DNA of the CDR3 is TGTGCCAACTCGGGACAGAAAAACGGGTATGAAAAACTGTTTTTT. Translated, it gives CANSGQKNGYEKLFF.

The chain links TRBV5-1 to TRBJ2-3, with 7 bases fitting TRBD2. With V trimmed by 3 bases and J by 0 bases, 10 bases remained unmatched. The germline CDR1 and CDR2 sequences are SGHRS and YFSETQ. The CDR3 length is 17 residues. Written as DNA, the CDR3 is TGCGCCAGCAGCTCCGGGACTACGGGATCTAGCACAGATACGCAGTATTTT. This encodes CASSSGTTGSSTDTQYF.

V and J are TRBV5-4 and TRBJ1-1; unclear D gene. Trimming cost V 0 bases and J 11 bases, with 14 bases left between them. The length of the CDR3 is 13 residues. Germline CDR1 SGHNT, CDR2 YYREEE (reference sequence). The CDR3: CASSLEGRRGAFF. In DNA, the CDR3 is TGTGCCAGCAGCTTGGAAGGGAGACGTGGGGCTTTCTTT.

The genes are TRBV30 and TRBJ1-4, with D unclear. This CDR3 is built from 13 residues. The germline V gene encodes CDR1 GTSNPN and CDR2 SVGIG (reference sequence). The V end lost 0 bases, the J end lost 10 bases, and 12 bases lay between the germline ends. This CDR3 reads CAWSVQSRGKLFF. CDR3 nucleotides: TGTGCCTGGAGTGTACAGTCTCGGGGAAAACTGTTTTTT.

The sample holds one count of this clone. J is TRBJ2-2 and V is TRBV18; 10 nucleotides line up with TRBD1. Germline-derived CDR1 and CDR2 are KGHSH and LQKENI. Trimming at V came to 4 bases and at J to 0 bases, leaving 2 bases not matched to a gene. This CDR3 is built from 16 residues. CDR3 nucleotide sequence: TGTGCCAGCTCACACGGGACAGGGGCGAACACCGGGGAGCTGTTTTTT. As protein: CASSHGTGANTGELFF.

The chain carries TRBV19 and TRBJ2-2; D assignment may be TRBD1 or TRBD2 (5 bases each). Per germline, CDR1 LNHDA and CDR2 SQIVND (reference sequence). V lost 10 bases to trimming and J lost 1 base, with 13 bases between them. The CDR3 consists of 14 residues. This CDR3 reads CATRGTQNTGELFF. The CDR3 DNA sequence: TGTGCCACCAGAGGGACCCAGAACACCGGGGAGCTGTTTTTT.